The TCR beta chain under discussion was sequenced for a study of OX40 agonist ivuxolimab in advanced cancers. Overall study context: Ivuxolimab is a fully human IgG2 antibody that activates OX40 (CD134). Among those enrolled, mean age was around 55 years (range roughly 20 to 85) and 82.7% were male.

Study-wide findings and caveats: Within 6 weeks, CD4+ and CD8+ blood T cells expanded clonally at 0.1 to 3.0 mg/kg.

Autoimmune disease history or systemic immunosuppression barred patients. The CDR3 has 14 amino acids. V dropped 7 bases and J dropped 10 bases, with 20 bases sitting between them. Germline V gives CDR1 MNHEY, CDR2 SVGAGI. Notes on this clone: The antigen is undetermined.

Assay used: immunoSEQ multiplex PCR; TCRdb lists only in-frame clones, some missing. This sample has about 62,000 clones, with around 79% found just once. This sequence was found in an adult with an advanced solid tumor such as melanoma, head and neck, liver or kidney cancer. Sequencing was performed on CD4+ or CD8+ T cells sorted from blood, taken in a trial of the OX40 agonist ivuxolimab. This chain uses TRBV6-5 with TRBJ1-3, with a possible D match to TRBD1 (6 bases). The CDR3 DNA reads TGTGCCAGCATATCGGCGCGCTCGCAGGGGACCATATATTTT. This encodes CASISARSQGTIYF.